This T cell receptor beta chain stems from a study of blood T cell repertoires in COVID-19. The authors' processing: Cell counts per sample came from amplifying reference gene primers. Here immunoSEQ multiplex PCR was the method, and the copy in TCRdb shows in-frame clones only, minus some. Clone size and the V and J calls come from that table; the DNA yielded D and trimming. The data contain roughly 180,000 clones, about 85% of them seen just once; the ten biggest clones take up 0.99%. The sequenced sample was peripheral blood. This TCR came from a man between 18 and 35 years old with acute or convalescent COVID-19.

The CDR3 loop reads CASTGTSGGGSYNEQFF. DNA for the CDR3: TGCGCCAGCACGGGGACTAGCGGGGGTGGCTCCTACAATGAGCAGTTCTTC. The chain is built from TRBV5-1 and TRBJ2-1; 14 nucleotides line up with TRBD2. This CDR3 has 17 residues. The V and J ends lost 6 bases and 0 bases, in that order; junction bases with no gene match: 5. The germline V gene has CDR1 SGHRS and CDR2 YFSETQ.